The 6 T cell receptor beta chains presented below share a single source sample, sequenced in a study of T cell changes during pregnancy in multiple sclerosis. The data were produced by immunoSEQ multiplex PCR, yet TCRdb's version contains in-frame clones alone and is incomplete. The sample lists 90,000 to 95,000 clones; 94% were seen once. The sample consisted of peripheral blood, taken in the third trimester of pregnancy. The receptors shown here come from a female donor with multiple sclerosis, enrolled in a pregnancy study.

The V and J genes are TRBV7-9 and TRBJ2-1; 8 bases are a match to TRBD2. The CDR3 loop spans 15 amino acids. J lost 6 bases, V lost 5 bases, and 9 bases had no gene match. The germline V gene has CDR1 SEHNR and CDR2 FQNEAQ (reference sequence). The CDR3, as DNA: TGTGCCAGCAGCAAGACGGGACTAGAGTTCAATGAGCAGTTCTTC. It yields the protein CASSKTGLEFNEQFF. The full variable domain, its missing parts supplied by reference TRBV7-9 and TRBJ2-1, is DTGVSQNPRHKITKRGQNVTFRCDPISEHNRLYWYRQTLGQGPEFLTYFQNEAQLEKSRLLSDRFSAERPKGSFSTLEIQRTEQGDSAMYLCASSKTGLEFNEQFFGPGTRLTVL.

The V call is TRBV5-1, the J call TRBJ2-3; 11 nucleotides align to TRBD2. CDR1 is SGHRS, CDR2 YFSETQ, per germline. J gave up 0 bases and V 3 bases, and 6 bases lay outside the gene matches. This CDR3 region has 17 residues. The CDR3 nucleotides read TGCGCCAGCAGCTCACCGACTAGCGGGGCTAGCACAGATACGCAGTATTTT. Translating it yields CASSSPTSGASTDTQYF.

This clone was seen more than once but under ten times. The chain uses TRBV4-1 and TRBJ2-1, with 7 bases identical to TRBD1. J gave up 12 bases and V 0 bases, and 17 bases lay outside the gene matches. Germline CDR1 and CDR2: MGHRA and YSYEKL. This CDR3 region has 17 residues. The CDR3 loop reads CASSQERWDRRREGQFF. CDR3 bases: TGCGCCAGCAGCCAAGAAAGATGGGACAGAAGGCGAGAGGGGCAGTTCTTC.

The rearrangement links TRBV9 to TRBJ2-2, with TRBD1 matching 7 bases. V gave up 7 bases and J gave up 4 bases; unmatched junction bases: 10. Germline CDR1 and CDR2: SGDLS and YYNGEE. CDR3 length: 15 amino acids. CDR3 loop: CASASQGIGTGELFF. CDR3 sequence (DNA): TGTGCCAGCGCTTCACAGGGGATTGGCACCGGGGAGCTGTTTTTT.

This chain links TRBV27 with TRBJ2-7; D remains ambiguous. Trimming removed 0 bases from V and 2 bases from J, with 5 bases in between. This CDR3 is built from 13 residues. The germline V gene has CDR1 MNHEY and CDR2 SMNVEV (reference sequence). The CDR3 sequence: CASSLSEPYEQYF. Written as DNA, the CDR3 is TGTGCCAGCAGTTTATCGGAGCCCTACGAGCAGTACTTC.

This chain joins TRBV28 and TRBJ2-5, with TRBD1 as a possible D gene (6 bases). Trimming cost V 9 bases and J 3 bases, with 8 bases left between them. Germline CDR1 MDHEN, CDR2 SYDVKM. The length of the CDR3 is 11 residues. The CDR3 loop reads CASRTEETQYF. Here the CDR3 DNA reads TGTGCCAGTCGGACAGAAGAGACCCAGTACTTC.